Shown below are 13 T cell receptor beta chains from a single sample sequenced in a study of T cell repertoires in cytomegalovirus infection. No antigens are known for them. In TCRdb, the reads were re-called with MiXCR into one record per CDR3 protein. Of some 130,000 distinct CDR3 sequences in the sample, 24% were seen once. Sample: PBMCs, sequenced either directly or after in vitro stimulation (not recorded which). Receptors originate from a human donor in good health (CMV status not recorded). Some clones in this sample may be carry-over from other donors' samples.

This clonotype appeared a few times. The rearrangement uses TRBV6-6 and TRBJ2-7; D is unresolved. Trimming cost V 3 bases and J 5 bases, with 8 bases left between them. The CDR3 consists of 12 residues. Germline values: CDR1 MNHNY, CDR2 SVGAGI (reference sequence). The CDR3 nucleotides are TGTGCCAGCAGTTATTCGGCAAACGAGCAGTACGTC. It yields the protein CASSYSANEQYV.

V and J are TRBV19 and TRBJ1-1; 9 bases are shared with TRBD1. The CDR3 has 17 residues. Germline trimming cut 4 bases from V and 4 bases from J; bases unmatched to any gene: 13. Germline assignment: CDR1 LNHDA and CDR2 SQIVND (reference sequence). The CDR3 spells CASSSPGQGLRGTEAFF. The CDR3 DNA reads TGTGCCAGTAGTAGCCCGGGACAGGGTCTTCGGGGCACTGAAGCTTTCTTT.

This chain joins TRBV5-6 and TRBJ2-1; 9 bases line up with TRBD1. The CDR3 runs 14 residues. V lost 4 bases and J lost 7; bases outside the gene matches: 6. Per germline, CDR1 SGHDT and CDR2 YYEEEE. CDR3 DNA: TGTGCCAGCAGCCTCGGGACAGGGTGGAATGAGCAGTTCTTC. Its translation is CASSLGTGWNEQFF. The complete variable domain, with remaining parts taken from reference TRBV5-6 and TRBJ2-1, reads DAGVTQSPTHLIKTRGQQVTLRCSPKSGHDTVSWYQQALGQGPQFIFQYYEEEERQRGNFPDRFSGHQFPNYSSELNVNALLLGDSALYLCASSLGTGWNEQFFGPGTRLTVL.

Many counts were recorded for this clonotype. CDR3 region: CASSSGGSRQPQHF. The CDR3 DNA follows: TGTGCCAGCAGCTCAGGGGGTAGTCGACAGCCCCAGCATTTT. The gene calls are TRBV7-2 and TRBJ1-5; the match to TRBD1 covers 7 bases. V shed 4 bases and J 7 bases; nucleotides not matched to a gene: 7. There are 14 residues in the CDR3. Germline V lookup: CDR1 SGHTA, CDR2 FQGNSA.

V and J are TRBV12-3 or TRBV12-4 and TRBJ2-5; a weak D match, TRBD1 (6 bases). V was trimmed by 3 bases and J by 2 bases, leaving 13 bases between them. CDR3 length equals 15 residues. CDR3 in DNA: TGTGCCAGCAGTTTTCAGGGGAAAACACAAGAGACCCAGTACTTC. It yields the protein CASSFQGKTQETQYF.

The chain recombines TRBV6-2 or TRBV6-3 with TRBJ1-5; D not certain. This CDR3 has 15 amino acids. The ends were cut back, 2 bases at V and 0 bases at J, with 8 bases in the middle. Germline-derived CDR1 and CDR2 are MNHEY and SVGEGT. This CDR3 is CASSYQSSSNQPQHF. As DNA, the CDR3 is TGTGCCAGCAGTTACCAATCATCTAGCAATCAGCCCCAGCATTTT.

The chain employs TRBV4-3 and TRBJ2-1; 8 bases agree with TRBD2. Germline V lookup: CDR1 LGHNA, CDR2 YSLEER. The CDR3 runs 15 residues. J gave up 5 bases and V 2 bases, and 5 bases lay outside the gene matches. CDR3 amino acids: CASSQSGRGNNEQFF. The CDR3 bases are TGCGCCAGCAGCCAATCCGGGAGGGGAAACAATGAGCAGTTCTTC.

V gene TRBV7-3 combines with J gene TRBJ1-5; tentative D call: TRBD1 (5 bases). Trimming took 0 bases from V and 6 from J, leaving 12 bases between them. Germline V lookup: CDR1 SGHTA, CDR2 FQGTGA. The CDR3 extends over 15 amino acids. For the CDR3, the DNA is TGTGCCAGCAGCTTAACAGGGGATGCGGGTCAGCCCCAGCATTTT. Protein sequence: CASSLTGDAGQPQHF.

In this sample, this clonotype turned up many times. This chain connects TRBV20-1 to TRBJ2-3, with 8 bases matching TRBD1. The germline CDR1 and CDR2 sequences are DFQATT and SNEGSKA (reference sequence). This CDR3 contains 13 residues. The V and J ends lost 2 bases and 3 bases, in that order; junction bases with no gene match: 1. The CDR3 protein is CSARRQGTDTQYF. In DNA form, the CDR3 reads TGCAGTGCTAGACGACAGGGGACAGATACGCAGTATTTT.

This clonotype turned up a few times. This sequence joins TRBV7-6 and TRBJ2-3; D is unclear. This CDR3 has 16 residues. Trimming removed 5 bases at V and 1 base at J, with 16 bases between. The germline V gene encodes CDR1 SGHVS and CDR2 FNYEAQ. The CDR3 is CASSQRGRLGTDTQYF. The CDR3 nucleotides are TGTGCCAGCAGCCAACGAGGTCGGTTAGGCACAGATACGCAGTATTTT.

The V and J genes are TRBV19 and TRBJ2-2; 8 nucleotides match TRBD2. Looked up from germline, CDR1 is LNHDA and CDR2 is SQIVND (reference sequence). Germline trimming cut 4 bases from V and 3 bases from J; bases unmatched to any gene: 7. This CDR3 has 16 amino acids. The CDR3 loop is CASSRRQREYTGELFF. In nucleotides, the CDR3 is TGTGCCAGTAGTAGGAGACAGCGGGAGTACACCGGGGAGCTGTTTTTT.

The chain combines TRBV24-1 with TRBJ1-1; 9 bases are shared with TRBD1. CDR1 is KGHDR and CDR2 is SFDVKD in the germline V gene. The V and J ends lost 5 bases and 1 base, in that order; junction bases with no gene match: 4. This CDR3 contains 15 residues. The CDR3 DNA reads TGTGCCACCAGTGGGACAGGGGCCAAGAACACTGAAGCTTTCTTT. This translates into CATSGTGAKNTEAFF.

This clonotype was counted only a few times. The chain joins TRBV7-8 to TRBJ1-4; D is uncertain. The CDR3 spans 13 residues. The germline V gene encodes CDR1 SGHVS and CDR2 FQNEAQ. The V end was cut by 5 bases, the J end by 3 bases, with 7 bases between. The DNA of the CDR3 is TGTGCCAGCAGCCGCCAATCTAATGAAAAACTGTTTTTT. Protein sequence: CASSRQSNEKLFF.